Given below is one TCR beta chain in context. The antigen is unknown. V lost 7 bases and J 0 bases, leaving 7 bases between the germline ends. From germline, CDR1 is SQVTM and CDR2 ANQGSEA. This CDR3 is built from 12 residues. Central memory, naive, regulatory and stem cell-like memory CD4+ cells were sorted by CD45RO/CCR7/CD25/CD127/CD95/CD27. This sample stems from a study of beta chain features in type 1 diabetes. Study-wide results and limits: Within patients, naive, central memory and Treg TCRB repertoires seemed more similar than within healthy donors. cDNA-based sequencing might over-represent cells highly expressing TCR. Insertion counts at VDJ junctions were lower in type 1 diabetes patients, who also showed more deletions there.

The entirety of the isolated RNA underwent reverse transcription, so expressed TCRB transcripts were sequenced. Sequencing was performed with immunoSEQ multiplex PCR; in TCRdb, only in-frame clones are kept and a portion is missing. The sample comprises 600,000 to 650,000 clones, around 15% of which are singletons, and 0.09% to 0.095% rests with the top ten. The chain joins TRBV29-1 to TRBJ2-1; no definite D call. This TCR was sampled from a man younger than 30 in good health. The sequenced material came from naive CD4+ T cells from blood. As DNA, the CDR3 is TGCAGCGCGGCTAGCTCCTACAATGAGCAGTTCTTC. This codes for CSAASSYNEQFF.